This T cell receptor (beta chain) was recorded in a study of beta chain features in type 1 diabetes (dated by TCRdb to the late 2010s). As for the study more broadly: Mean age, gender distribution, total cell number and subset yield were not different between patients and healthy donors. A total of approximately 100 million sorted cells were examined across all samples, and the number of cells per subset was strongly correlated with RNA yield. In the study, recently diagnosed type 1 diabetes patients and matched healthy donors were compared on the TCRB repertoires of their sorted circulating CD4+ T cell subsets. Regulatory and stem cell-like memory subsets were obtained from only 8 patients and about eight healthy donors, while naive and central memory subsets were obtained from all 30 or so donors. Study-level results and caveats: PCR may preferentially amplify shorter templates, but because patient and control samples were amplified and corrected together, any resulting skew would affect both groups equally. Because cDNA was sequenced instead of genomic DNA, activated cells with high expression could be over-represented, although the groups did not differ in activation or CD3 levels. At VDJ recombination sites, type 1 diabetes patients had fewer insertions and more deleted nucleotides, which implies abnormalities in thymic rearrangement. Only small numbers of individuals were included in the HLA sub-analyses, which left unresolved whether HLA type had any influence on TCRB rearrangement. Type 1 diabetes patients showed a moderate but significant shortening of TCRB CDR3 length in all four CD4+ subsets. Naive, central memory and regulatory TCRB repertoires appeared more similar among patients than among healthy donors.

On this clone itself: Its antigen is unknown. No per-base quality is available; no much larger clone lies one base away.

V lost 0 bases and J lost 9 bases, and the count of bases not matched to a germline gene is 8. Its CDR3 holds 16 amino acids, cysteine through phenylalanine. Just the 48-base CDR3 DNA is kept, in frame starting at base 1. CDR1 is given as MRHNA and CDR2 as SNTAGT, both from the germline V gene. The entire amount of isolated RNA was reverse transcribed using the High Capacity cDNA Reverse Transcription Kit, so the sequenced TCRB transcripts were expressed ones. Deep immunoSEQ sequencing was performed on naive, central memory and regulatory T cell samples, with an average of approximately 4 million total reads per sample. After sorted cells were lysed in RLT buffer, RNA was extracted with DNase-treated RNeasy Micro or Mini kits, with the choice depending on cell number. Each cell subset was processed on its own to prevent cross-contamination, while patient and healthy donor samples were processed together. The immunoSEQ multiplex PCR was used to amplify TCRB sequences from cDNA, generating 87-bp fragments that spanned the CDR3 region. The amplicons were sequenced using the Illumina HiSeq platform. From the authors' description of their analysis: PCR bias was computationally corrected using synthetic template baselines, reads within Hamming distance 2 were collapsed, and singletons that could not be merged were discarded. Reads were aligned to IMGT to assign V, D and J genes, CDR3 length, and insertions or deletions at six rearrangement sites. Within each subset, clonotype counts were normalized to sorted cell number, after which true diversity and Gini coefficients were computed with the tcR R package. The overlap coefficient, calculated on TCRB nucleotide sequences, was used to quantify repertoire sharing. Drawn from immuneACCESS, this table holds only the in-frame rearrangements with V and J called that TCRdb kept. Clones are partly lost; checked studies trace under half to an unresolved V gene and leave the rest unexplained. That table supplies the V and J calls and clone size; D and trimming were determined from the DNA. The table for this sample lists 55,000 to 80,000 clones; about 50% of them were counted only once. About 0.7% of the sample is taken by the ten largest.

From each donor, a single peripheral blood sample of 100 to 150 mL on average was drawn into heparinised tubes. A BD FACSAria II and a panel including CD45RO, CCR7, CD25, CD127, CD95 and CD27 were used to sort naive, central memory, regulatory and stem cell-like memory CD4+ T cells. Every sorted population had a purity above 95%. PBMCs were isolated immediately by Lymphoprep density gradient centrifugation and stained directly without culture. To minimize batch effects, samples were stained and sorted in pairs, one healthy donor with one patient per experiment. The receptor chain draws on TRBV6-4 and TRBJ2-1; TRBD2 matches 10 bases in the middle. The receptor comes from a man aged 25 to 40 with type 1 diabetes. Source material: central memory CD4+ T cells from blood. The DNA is TGTGCCAGCAGTGACTCTACGAGCGGGAGGGCCGCTGAGCAGTTCTTC. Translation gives CASSDSTSGRAAEQFF.